This T cell receptor beta chain was retrieved from a study of T cell repertoires in cytomegalovirus infection. This CDR3 comprises 17 residues. Germline V gene lookup returns CDR1 MNHEY and CDR2 SMNVEV (reference sequence). Trimming cost V 3 bases and J 2 bases; bases outside gene matches: 8. MiXCR, run by TCRdb on the reads, gives a single entry per CDR3 protein. The table has more than 400,000 distinct CDR3 sequences, about 30% seen once. The source of this sequence is a human donor in good health (CMV status not recorded). Some clones in this sample may be carry-over from other donors' samples. The J gene is TRBJ2-3, the V gene TRBV27; 10 bases align to TRBD2. Sequencing was done on a sample of PBMCs. The CDR3 reads CASSLLAGAYTTDTQYF. In DNA form, the CDR3 reads TGTGCCAGCAGTTTGCTAGCGGGAGCTTATACCACAGATACGCAGTATTTT.